This T cell receptor (beta chain) was found in a study of T cells after yellow fever vaccination. Whole-study context: Sorting on CD3, CD45RA, CCR7 and CD95 yielded EM, EMRA, CM and Tscm memory subsets. Fractions with few cells were prepared using SMART-Seq v4 Ultra Low Input.

This clonotype showed up many times. Template switching by 5'RACE produced TCR cDNA, adding a universal primer site and UMIs. Via MiXCR, TCRdb re-called the 5' RACE reads, giving one row per CDR3 protein. Of 46,000 or so distinct CDR3 sequences in the sample, 5% to 8% were seen once. The germline V and J ends were trimmed by 1 base and 0 bases, with 4 bases remaining between them. This CDR3 is built from 15 residues. Germline CDR1 reads SGHTA; CDR2 reads FQGNSA. Study findings and constraints: When the response was secondary, it was weaker but reached its peak faster, day 5 versus 15.

The chain carries TRBV7-2 and TRBJ2-6, with D unresolved. This material consisted of PBMCs, either bulk or a sorted T-cell subset (CD4+, CD8+, memory, or dextramer-sorted; not recorded which), taken 45 days after the yellow fever booster vaccination. This clonotype was obtained from a man aged 30 to 39 who received the YFV17D yellow fever vaccine. In nucleotides, the CDR3 is TGTGCCAGCAGCTTAGACAGCTCTGGGGCCAACGTCCTGACTTTC. Translating gives CASSLDSSGANVLTF.